A selection of T cell receptor beta chains follows, all from one sample in a study of post-analysis software for immune sequencing data. From the PCR reads, TCRdb called clonotypes with MiXCR, one entry per CDR3 protein. The table has hundreds of thousands of distinct CDR3 sequences, roughly 50% seen once; the top ten hold approximately 4.5%. The sequencing input was blood. These receptors came from a girl aged 5-17 years with multiple sclerosis. The CDR3 runs from the conserved cysteine through the conserved F or W. Fields, in order: clone size, D gene, V gene, J gene, CDR3 DNA, CDR3 protein. The D gene is left open where the match is weak. Only some rows state a clone size, as once, few, many or a class for expanded clones.

>few|TRBD2|TRBV29-1|TRBJ2-1
TGCAGCGCTAGCGGGATGACCTACAATGAGCAGTTCTTC
CSASGMTYNEQFF
>few|.|TRBV24-1|TRBJ2-5
TGTGCCACCGAGTCAGGAGAGACCCAGTACTTC
CATESGETQYF
>once|.|TRBV3-1|TRBJ2-7
TGTGCCAGCAGCCACCCGGGACCCTCCTACGAGCAGTACTTC
CASSHPGPSYEQYF
>.|TRBD2|TRBV2|TRBJ2-1
TGTGCCAGCAGGCACCGGACTAGCGGGGACGACAATGAGCAGTTCTTC
CASRHRTSGDDNEQFF
>few|TRBD2|TRBV2|TRBJ2-5
TGTGCCAGCACCGACGGGACTAGCGGGAGATGGGAGACCCAGTACTTC
CASTDGTSGRWETQYF
>.|TRBD2|TRBV20-1|TRBJ2-3
TGCAGTGCTAGGCCGGGACTAGCGGCTCGCACAGATACGCAGTATTTT
CSARPGLAARTDTQYF
>.|.|TRBV6-5|TRBJ2-1
TGTGCCAGCAGAGCAGGGTCGTTCTACAATGAGCAGTTCTTC
CASRAGSFYNEQFF
>.|TRBD1|TRBV7-2|TRBJ1-2
TGTGCCAGCAGCTTAGATAACAGGGGTTTCGATGGCTACACCTTC
CASSLDNRGFDGYTF
>once|.|TRBV9|TRBJ2-3
TGTGCCAGCAGCGTAGTTCTGGGGGGGCCTTATTTAGATACGCAGTATTTT
CASSVVLGGPYLDTQYF
>.|TRBD1|TRBV28|TRBJ2-7
TGTGCCAGCAGCCGAAACCGGGACAGGGGGAACTACGAGCAGTACTTC
CASSRNRDRGNYEQYF
>.|.|TRBV11-2|TRBJ2-4
TGTGCCAGCAGCAGGGTAGCCAAAAACATTCAGTACTTC
CASSRVAKNIQYF
>.|TRBD2|TRBV29-1|TRBJ2-1
TGCAGCACTCGGACTAGCGGGGGCTACAATGAGCAGTTCTTC
CSTRTSGGYNEQFF
>.|TRBD1|TRBV6-5|TRBJ2-7
TGTGCCAGCAGGCCCCGGGACAGGGAAACCTACGAGCAGTACTTC
CASRPRDRETYEQYF
>.|TRBD1|TRBV4-2|TRBJ1-5
TGTGCCAGCAGCCAAGGGTGGACAGGGGGAAGGCAGATTAGCAATCAGCCCCAGCATTTT
CASSQGWTGGRQISNQPQHF
>.|TRBD2|TRBV9|TRBJ2-7
TGTGCCAGCAGCGTAGAGGGAGGGCCAACCTACGAGCAGTACTTC
CASSVEGGPTYEQYF
>.|.|TRBV2|TRBJ2-7
TGTGCCAGCAAGACTTCGATCTCCTACGAGCAGTACTTC
CASKTSISYEQYF
>.|TRBD1|TRBV6-6|TRBJ1-2
TGTGCCAGCAGTTACACGACAGGGGATATAGCCTATGGCTACACCTTC
CASSYTTGDIAYGYTF
>.|TRBD1|TRBV9|TRBJ2-1
TGCGCCAGCAGCGTAGAGGTCGGCGACAGGGGGTCCTACAATGAGCAGTTCTTC
CASSVEVGDRGSYNEQFF
>.|TRBD1|TRBV20-1|TRBJ2-7
TGCAGTGCTAGACTTGACGCCGGGACAGGGACCTACGAGCAGTACTTC
CSARLDAGTGTYEQYF
>.|TRBD2|TRBV20-1|TRBJ2-5
TGCAGTGCTAGAGGGTTTTTTCGACTAGCGGGTCAAGAGACCCAGTACTTC
CSARGFFRLAGQETQYF
>.|.|TRBV29-1|TRBJ1-1
TGCAGCGTTGGAGGGGCCTCGAACACTGAAGCTTTCTTT
CSVGGASNTEAFF
>.|.|TRBV10-2|TRBJ2-3
TGCGCCAGCAGTGACCCGGGACCAAAACGCACAGATACGCAGTATTTT
CASSDPGPKRTDTQYF
>.|TRBD2|TRBV20-1|TRBJ2-5
TGCAGCAGCAATTGGCCTAGCGGGAGGGCCCAACAGACCCAGTACTTC
CSSNWPSGRAQQTQYF
>.|.|TRBV3-1|TRBJ2-3
TGTGCCAGCAGCCGAACAAACACAGATACGCAGTATTTT
CASSRTNTDTQYF
>.|.|TRBV25-1|TRBJ2-4
TGTGCCCAAGATAAAAACATTCAGTACTTC
CAQDKNIQYF